This T cell receptor (beta chain) was recovered during a study of blood T cell repertoires in COVID-19. The CDR3 covers 13 residues. The V and J ends lost 5 bases and 4 bases, in that order; junction bases with no gene match: 5. Germline V CDR1 and CDR2: PRHDT, FYEKMQ (reference sequence). Produced via immunoSEQ multiplex PCR; TCRdb's table is partial and in-frame only. The sample consists of about 99,000 clones, around nine tenths of them appearing once. Input material: peripheral blood. V is TRBV13 and J is TRBJ2-7; 7 positions match TRBD1. The source of this sequence is a man between 50 and 59 years old with COVID-19, enrolled during active disease. DNA for the CDR3: TGTGCCAGCAGCCCGGGACAGTCTTACGAGCAGTACTTC. Translation: CASSPGQSYEQYF. The variable domain in full, with the rest retrieved from reference TRBV13 and TRBJ2-7, is AAGVIQSPRHLIKEKRETATLKCYPIPRHDTVYWYQQGPGQDPQFLISFYEKMQSDKGSIPDRFSAQQFSDYHSELNMSSLELGDSALYFCASSPGQSYEQYFGPGTRLTVT.